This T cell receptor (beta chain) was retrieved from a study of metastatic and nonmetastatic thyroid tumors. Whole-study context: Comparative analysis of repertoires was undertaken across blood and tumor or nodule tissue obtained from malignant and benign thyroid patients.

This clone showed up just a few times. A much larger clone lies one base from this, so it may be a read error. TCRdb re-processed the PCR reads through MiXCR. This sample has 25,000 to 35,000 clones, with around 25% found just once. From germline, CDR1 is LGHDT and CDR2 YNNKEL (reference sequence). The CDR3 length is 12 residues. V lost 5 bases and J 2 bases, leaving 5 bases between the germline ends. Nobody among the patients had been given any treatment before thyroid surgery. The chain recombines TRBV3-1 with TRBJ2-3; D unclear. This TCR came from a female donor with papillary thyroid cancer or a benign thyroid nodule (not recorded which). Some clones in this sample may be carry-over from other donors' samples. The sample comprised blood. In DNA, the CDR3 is TGTGCCAGCAGCATGGACACAGATACGCAGTATTTT. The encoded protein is CASSMDTDTQYF.